Below, 30 T cell receptor beta chains from the same sample are listed, as sequenced in a study of T-cell memory formation after mild COVID-19 (dated by TCRdb to about 2021). The library was obtained by 5' RACE. The sequencer listed for this sample is Illumina NovaSeq 6000. The raw public reads went through TCRdb reprocessing: fastp at Q25, MiXCR clone calling, in-frame beta chains kept. Records with the same CDR3 protein are collapsed into one entry carrying the most frequent genes and DNA. The sample table holds around 110,000 distinct CDR3 sequences, of which approximately 15% were seen once. The ten largest account for around two fifths of the sample. The sample comprised PBMCs or a T cell subset sorted from them (not recorded which). These receptors originate from a man aged 18 to 30 who had mild COVID-19 (a few samples of this study predate the infection). The sample titles of this study are shuffled in the database, so cell type and time point are left out; the donor was told from shared clones.

This clonotype was counted many times. The V and J genes are TRBV6-5 and TRBJ2-7; 9 nucleotides line up with TRBD1. The junction had 12 bases not matched to a gene; V was cut back by 0 bases and J by 3 bases. CDR1 and CDR2 (germline): MNHEY, SVGAGI. The CDR3 extends over 18 amino acids. This chain's CDR3 is CASSYSAFGDREDYEQYF. CDR3 DNA: TGTGCCAGCAGTTACTCGGCCTTCGGGGACAGGGAAGACTACGAGCAGTACTTC.

This clonotype was recorded at least ten times. The V gene is TRBV20-1, the J gene TRBJ2-1; D call uncertain. The CDR3 is 10 amino acids. Looked up from germline, CDR1 is DFQATT and CDR2 is SNEGSKA (reference sequence). The CDR3: CSYGYNEQFF. The CDR3 DNA reads TGCAGCTACGGGTACAATGAGCAGTTCTTC.

J is TRBJ2-3 and V is TRBV29-1; no clear D gene. CDR1 and CDR2 from the germline V gene are SQVTM and ANQGSEA. V was trimmed by 5 bases and J by 6 bases, leaving 6 bases between them. The CDR3 has 10 residues. This CDR3 reads CSVFADTQYF. As DNA, the CDR3 is TGCAGCGTTTTCGCCGATACGCAGTATTTT.

This clonotype came up a few times. This chain joins TRBV5-1 and TRBJ2-1; no clear D. V was cut by 0 bases and J by 10 bases, with 14 bases left in between. CDR1 SGHRS and CDR2 YFSETQ come from the germline V gene. This CDR3 is built from 14 residues. Here the CDR3 DNA reads TGCGCCAGCAGCTTGGGTGGCCAAAGGCGGGAGCAGTTCTTC. This encodes CASSLGGQRREQFF. Variable domain in full (rest from reference TRBV5-1 and TRBJ2-1): KAGVTQTPRYLIKTRGQQVTLSCSPISGHRSVSWYQQTPGQGLQFLFEYFSETQRNKGNFPGRFSGRQFSNSRSEMNVSTLELGDSALYLCASSLGGQRREQFFGPGTRLTVL.

The rearrangement joins TRBV6-5 to TRBJ1-2, with 7 bases fitting TRBD1. This CDR3 spans 13 amino acids. V lost 7 bases, J lost 2 bases, and 4 bases stayed unmatched. Germline CDR1 is MNHEY and CDR2 is SVGAGI. The CDR3 nucleotides read TGTGCCAGCAAAATACAGGGGAACTATGGCTACACCTTC. It specifies CASKIQGNYGYTF.

The chain carries TRBV4-1 and TRBJ1-6; D unresolved. CDR1 is MGHRA, CDR2 YSYEKL, per germline. The CDR3 loop spans 14 amino acids. Trimming shortened V by 1 base and J by 10 bases, and 11 bases separated the two germline ends. The CDR3 loop is CASSQGLSISPLHF. The CDR3, as DNA: TGCGCCAGCAGCCAAGGACTTTCTATATCACCCCTCCACTTT.

The CDR3 DNA is TGTGCCAGCGCCCAAGGGGTCGGCATTTCTGGCTACACCTTC. The encoded protein is CASAQGVGISGYTF. This chain joins TRBV27 and TRBJ1-2, with a weak D call TRBD1 (5 bases). The CDR3 is made up of 14 amino acids. V dropped 8 bases and J dropped 7 bases, with 20 bases sitting between them. Germline lookup yields CDR1 MNHEY and CDR2 SMNVEV (reference sequence).

The chain combines TRBV9 with TRBJ2-1; D may match TRBD1 or TRBD2 (6 bases each). Between the trimmed V and J ends, which lost 0 bases and 8 bases, there was a span of 12 bases. The CDR3 length is 14 residues. Germline V gives CDR1 SGDLS, CDR2 YYNGEE. The CDR3: CASSVGGAGDEQFF. The CDR3 DNA reads TGTGCCAGCAGCGTAGGGGGGGCTGGGGATGAGCAGTTCTTC.

This clonotype was counted once. The rearrangement links TRBV7-2 to TRBJ2-3, with D perhaps TRBD1 (6 bases). The CDR3 contains 15 residues. Germline loops: CDR1 SGHTA, CDR2 FQGNSA. The V gene lost 4 bases and the J gene lost 0 bases, with 11 bases spanning the gap. The CDR3 loop is CASSYQGSSTDTQYF. CDR3 nucleotides: TGTGCCAGCAGCTATCAGGGGTCTAGCACAGATACGCAGTATTTT.

In its sample, this clonotype was seen many times. The chain links TRBV20-1 to TRBJ2-1, with 8 bases that match TRBD2. The CDR3 length is 13 residues. V trimming: 4 bases; J trimming: 7 bases; junction bases outside the gene matches: 6. Germline CDR1 and CDR2: DFQATT and SNEGSKA (reference sequence). In DNA form, the CDR3 reads TGCAGTGCTAAAGCGGGGGACCGGAATGAGCAGTTCTTC. As protein: CSAKAGDRNEQFF.

This clonotype has only a few counts. This sequence joins TRBV20-1 and TRBJ1-2, with D perhaps matching TRBD1 (5 bases). The V end lost 3 bases, the J end lost 3 bases, and 11 bases lay between the germline ends. The CDR3 totals 13 residues. The germline CDR1 and CDR2 sequences are DFQATT and SNEGSKA (reference sequence). The CDR3 nucleotides are TGCAGTGCTAGGCGGGGGGGAGACTATGGCTACACCTTC. This gives the protein CSARRGGDYGYTF.

The chain links TRBV27 to TRBJ2-5; D perhaps matches TRBD2 (6 bases). CDR1 and CDR2 (germline): MNHEY, SMNVEV (reference sequence). This CDR3 contains 17 residues. V was trimmed by 5 bases and J by 1 base, leaving 20 bases between them. The CDR3 nucleotides are TGTGCCAGCAGTCCCACTCCCGGGGGTAGGGGCCAAGAGACCCAGTACTTC. The encoded protein is CASSPTPGGRGQETQYF.

The CDR3 here is CASSSWDRGLQETQYF. CDR3 nucleotide sequence: TGTGCCAGCAGCTCCTGGGACAGGGGCCTCCAAGAGACCCAGTACTTC. This sequence joins TRBV7-2 and TRBJ2-7, with TRBD1 matching 10 bases. The J call could be wrong; TRBJ2-5 is a better fit for the DNA end. The CDR3 runs 16 residues. From germline, CDR1 is SGHTA and CDR2 FQGNSA.

This clonotype was picked up many times. Written as DNA, the CDR3 is TGCGCCAGCAGCTTATTCGGTTGGAGAAACACCATATATTTT. Translation gives CASSLFGWRNTIYF. The rearrangement links TRBV5-1 to TRBJ1-3, with D uncertain. Germline CDR1 and CDR2: SGHRS and YFSETQ. Trimming took off 2 bases at V and 5 bases at J, with 11 bases between the two ends. This CDR3 is 14 amino acids long.

The V gene is TRBV7-8, the J gene TRBJ2-3; D is perhaps TRBD2 (5 bases). The germline gives CDR1 SGHVS, CDR2 FQNEAQ. The ends were cut back, 2 bases at V and 0 bases at J, with 9 bases in the middle. CDR3 size: 15 residues. In nucleotides, the CDR3 is TGTGCCAGCAGCTTATCTAGCTGGAGCACAGATACGCAGTATTTT. It codes for CASSLSSWSTDTQYF. Full variable domain (remainder filled in from reference TRBV7-8 and TRBJ2-3): GAGVSQSPRYKVAKRGQDVALRCDPISGHVSLFWYQQALGQGPEFLTYFQNEAQLDKSGLPSDRFFAERPEGSVSTLKIQRTQQEDSAVYLCASSLSSWSTDTQYFGPGTRLTVL.

This clonotype was observed a few times. The rearrangement joins TRBV6-5 to TRBJ2-2; 9 bases align to TRBD1. J lost 2 bases, V lost 5 bases, and 6 bases had no gene match. The CDR3 consists of 16 residues. CDR1 is MNHEY, CDR2 SVGAGI, per germline. CDR3 bases: TGTGCCAGCAGTCCCTGGACAGGGGCTAACACCGGGGAGCTGTTTTTT. Its translation is CASSPWTGANTGELFF.

CDR3 in DNA: TGTGCCAGCAGTTTGATGGTGGGATACTCCTACGAGCAGTACTTC. It yields the protein CASSLMVGYSYEQYF. This chain connects TRBV27 to TRBJ2-7; no firm D call. Trimming took off 3 bases at V and 0 bases at J, with 12 bases between the two ends. CDR1 MNHEY and CDR2 SMNVEV come from the germline V gene (reference sequence). This CDR3 contains 15 residues.

V usage is TRBV7-9 and J usage is TRBJ1-2; unclear D gene. V was clipped by 6 bases and J by 6 bases, with 20 bases between them. The CDR3 is 15 amino acids. The germline gives CDR1 SEHNR, CDR2 FQNEAQ (reference sequence). The CDR3 is CASSLTLDREDGYTF. The CDR3 DNA sequence: TGTGCCAGCAGTTTAACCTTGGACCGGGAAGATGGCTACACCTTC. Based on the CDR3 plus reference TRBV7-9 and TRBJ1-2, the full variable domain is DTGVSQNPRHKITKRGQNVTFRCDPISEHNRLYWYRQTLGQGPEFLTYFQNEAQLEKSRLLSDRFSAERPKGSFSTLEIQRTEQGDSAMYLCASSLTLDREDGYTFGSGTRLTVV.

V and J are TRBV7-2 and TRBJ1-1; D is possibly TRBD1 (5 bases). CDR3 length: 18 amino acids. V was shortened by 5 bases and J by 1 base, with 23 bases between the two germline ends. Germline CDR1 is SGHTA and CDR2 is FQGNSA. CDR3 coding DNA: TGTGCCAGCAGCCTTAGGGGACCCCATACCCCCGGGAACACTGAAGCTTTCTTT. Translated, it gives CASSLRGPHTPGNTEAFF.

As to this clonotype: Just one base apart from a much larger clone, this may be a read error. This chain uses TRBV12-3 or TRBV12-4 with TRBJ1-1; D is undetermined. This CDR3 spans 13 amino acids. In nucleotides, the CDR3 is TGTGCCAGCAGTCCCGGCCGGAACACTGAAGCTTTATTT. It translates to CASSPGRNTEALF.

This clonotype appeared a few times. The chain employs TRBV7-7 and TRBJ2-7, with 9 bases fitting TRBD1. With 5 bases clipped from V and 0 bases from J, the junction kept 5 bases outside the gene matches. Germline V gives CDR1 SSHAT, CDR2 FNYEAQ (reference sequence). The CDR3 loop spans 15 amino acids. CDR3 in DNA: TGTGCCAGCAGCATTGGGACAGGGACCTCCTACGAGCAGTACTTC. Its protein is CASSIGTGTSYEQYF.

The gene calls are TRBV4-1 and TRBJ1-1, with a possible D match to TRBD1 (6 bases). This CDR3 spans 16 amino acids. Trimming cost V 0 bases and J 5 bases, with 16 bases left between them. CDR1 is MGHRA and CDR2 is YSYEKL in the germline V gene. The CDR3 nucleotides are TGCGCCAGCAGCCAAGAACCACCCAGGGGAGGAACTGAAGCTTTCTTT. It is translated as CASSQEPPRGGTEAFF.

This sequence joins TRBV5-1 and TRBJ1-1, with a possible D match to TRBD1 (6 bases). The CDR3 loop spans 16 amino acids. Germline assignment: CDR1 SGHRS and CDR2 YFSETQ. Between the trimmed V and J ends, which lost 3 bases and 0 bases, there was a span of 15 bases. The CDR3 region is CASSYGQLSMNTEAFF. Written as DNA, the CDR3 is TGCGCCAGCAGCTACGGACAGTTAAGTATGAACACTGAAGCTTTCTTT.

This clonotype was seen a few times. Here the CDR3 reads CASSLRASGDPETQYF. DNA for the CDR3: TGTGCCAGCAGCTTGAGGGCAAGCGGGGACCCAGAGACCCAGTACTTC. V usage is TRBV7-3 and J usage is TRBJ2-5; 7 bases fit TRBD2. The CDR3 is 16 amino acids. Losses at the gene ends were 3 bases for V and 4 bases for J; bases not matched to a gene: 11. Germline CDR1 and CDR2: SGHTA and FQGTGA.

This clonotype appeared a few times. The J gene is TRBJ2-1, the V gene TRBV14; 7 bases are a match to TRBD1. This CDR3 has 21 residues. In germline, CDR1 is SGHDN, CDR2 FVKESK. V dropped 0 bases and J dropped 5; count of bases not matched to a gene: 22. The chain's CDR3 is CASSQESYLGTGERSDNEQFF. DNA of the CDR3: TGTGCCAGCAGCCAAGAGAGTTATCTGGGTACAGGGGAAAGGAGCGACAATGAGCAGTTCTTC.

J is TRBJ2-1 and V is TRBV6-5; maybe TRBD1 (6 bases). V was pared by 2 bases and J by 10 bases, with 9 bases between. Germline V gene lookup returns CDR1 MNHEY and CDR2 SVGAGI. This CDR3 is 12 amino acids long. The CDR3 loop is CASSYLRGEQFF. The CDR3 bases are TGTGCCAGCAGTTACCTCAGGGGAGAGCAGTTCTTC.

This clonotype was seen a handful of times. The chain employs TRBV4-3 and TRBJ2-6, with TRBD2 matching over 12 bases. The CDR3 runs to 21 residues. In germline, CDR1 is LGHNA, CDR2 YSLEER. After removal of 4 bases from V and 0 bases from J, the junction contained 13 bases not matched to a gene. Here the CDR3 reads CASSRTSHMTSGGSGANVLTF. In DNA, the CDR3 is TGCGCCAGCAGCCGTACCTCCCACATGACTAGCGGGGGCTCTGGGGCCAACGTCCTGACTTTC.

This clonotype occurred a few times. The chain couples TRBV7-9 to TRBJ2-2; 10 bases map to TRBD1. The CDR3 is made up of 16 amino acids. V was pared by 4 bases and J by 3 bases, with 5 bases of the junction left unmatched. CDR1 is SEHNR, CDR2 FQNEAQ, per germline (reference sequence). The CDR3 protein is CASSYRGTGDTGELFF. DNA for the CDR3: TGTGCCAGCAGCTACCGGGGGACAGGGGACACCGGGGAGCTGTTTTTT.

This clonotype has only a few counts. The J gene is TRBJ2-7, the V gene TRBV4-1, with D unclear. Germline V gene sequence: CDR1 MGHRA, CDR2 YSYEKL. The V and J ends lost 0 bases and 6 bases respectively, with 15 bases between them. This CDR3 is built from 15 residues. The CDR3 DNA reads as TGCGCCAGCAGCCAAGATAGTGAGGCGTGGGGCGAGCAGTACTTC. It codes for CASSQDSEAWGEQYF.

The DNA for the CDR3 is TGTGCCAGCAGCTTCAAGGGGTCCTCTGAAAAACTGTTTTTT. It is translated as CASSFKGSSEKLFF. The rearrangement links TRBV5-5 to TRBJ1-4; TRBD1 is a possible D gene (5 bases). Trimming took 2 bases from V and 7 from J, leaving 12 bases between them. There are 14 residues in the CDR3. Germline V gene sequence: CDR1 SGHKS, CDR2 YYEKEE (reference sequence).